These 3 T cell receptor beta chains were all obtained from the same sample, sequenced in a study of identifying expanded T cells in peripheral blood. Sequenced by immunoSEQ multiplex PCR; TCRdb stores in-frame clones only, minus some. Here the sample spans about 86,000 clones, 85% being singletons. Sequencing input: blood. The receptors come from a person aged 18 to 75 in good health.

The rearrangement joins TRBV6-4 to TRBJ2-1; the match to TRBD1 covers 7 bases. V lost 6 bases to trimming and J lost 3 bases; unmatched junction nucleotides: 11. There are 16 residues in the CDR3. Germline V CDR1 and CDR2: MRHNA, SNTAGT. In nucleotides, the CDR3 is TGTGCCAGCAGAGCCAGGACAGGCCCAAACTACAATGAGCAGTTCTTC. Residues: CASRARTGPNYNEQFF.

The CDR3 loop reads CASSLATGTGSTEQFF. Here the CDR3 DNA reads TGTGCCAGCAGCTTAGCCACCGGGACAGGGTCGACTGAGCAGTTCTTC. The chain carries TRBV13 and TRBJ2-1; the match to TRBD1 covers 9 bases. CDR1 PRHDT and CDR2 FYEKMQ come from the germline V gene (reference sequence). The CDR3 extends over 16 amino acids. With V trimmed by 1 base and J by 9 bases, 10 bases remained unmatched.

The chain joins TRBV7-9 to TRBJ2-5, with TRBD1 as a possible D gene (6 bases). The V gene lost 7 bases and the J gene lost 2 bases, with 11 bases spanning the gap. Germline CDR1 is SEHNR and CDR2 is FQNEAQ (reference sequence). This CDR3 spans 13 amino acids. The CDR3 sequence: CASTQQGQETQYF. CDR3 coding DNA: TGTGCCAGCACCCAACAGGGACAAGAGACCCAGTACTTC.